This T cell receptor (beta chain) was observed in a study of cytomegalovirus exposure and HLA in healthy donors. Findings of the study overall: Clonal expansion, a later analysis showed, was greater in HLA-associated TCR beta chains than in equally common others. As a later analysis revealed, the rate of TCR association differed by HLA locus, with DRB1 most and HLA-C fewest. Association with HLA alleles at 0.05 false discovery rate was found for 17,000 or so TCR beta sequences in a later analysis.

As regards this clone: Its target is not known.

A multiplex PCR was run with 60 Vbeta primers and 13 Jbeta primers. Profiling relied on immunoSEQ multiplex PCR, and the TCRdb table lists in-frame clones only, not all of them. Seen here are around 140,000 clones, approximately 80% observed once, and the top ten hold approximately 2.5%. Germline CDR1 reads MNHEY; CDR2 reads SMNVEV (reference sequence). J lost 7 bases, V lost 2 bases, and 10 bases had no gene match. The CDR3 has 16 amino acids. The clonotype comes from a woman under 30 in good health and CMV-seropositive. The source material was PBMCs. This sequence joins TRBV27 and TRBJ1-4; 7 bases align to TRBD1. The CDR3 nucleotides read TGTGCCAGCAGTTTACTTACAGGGGACGTGGCTGAAAAACTGTTTTTT. It specifies CASSLLTGDVAEKLFF.